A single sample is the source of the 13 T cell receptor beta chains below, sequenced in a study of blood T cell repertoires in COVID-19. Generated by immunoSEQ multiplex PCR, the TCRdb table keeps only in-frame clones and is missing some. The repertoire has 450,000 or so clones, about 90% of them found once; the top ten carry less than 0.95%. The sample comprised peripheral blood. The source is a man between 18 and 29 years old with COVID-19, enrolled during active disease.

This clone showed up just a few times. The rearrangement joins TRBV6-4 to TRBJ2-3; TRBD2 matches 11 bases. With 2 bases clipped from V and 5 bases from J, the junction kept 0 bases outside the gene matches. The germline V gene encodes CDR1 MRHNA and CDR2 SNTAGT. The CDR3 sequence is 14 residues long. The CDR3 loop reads CASSDGLAGDTQYF. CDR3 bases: TGTGCCAGCAGTGACGGACTAGCGGGAGATACGCAGTATTTT.

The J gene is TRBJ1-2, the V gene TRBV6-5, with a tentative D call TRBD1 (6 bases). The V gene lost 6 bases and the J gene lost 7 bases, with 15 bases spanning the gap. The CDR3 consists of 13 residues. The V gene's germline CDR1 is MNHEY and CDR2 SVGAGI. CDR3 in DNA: TGTGCCAGCAGCCTACAGGGTTTCGGTGGCTACACCTTC. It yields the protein CASSLQGFGGYTF.

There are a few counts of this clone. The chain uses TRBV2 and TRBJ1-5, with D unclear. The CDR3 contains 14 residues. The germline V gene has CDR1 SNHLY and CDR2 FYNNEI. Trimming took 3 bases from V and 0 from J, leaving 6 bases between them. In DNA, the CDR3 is TGTGCCAGCAGTGATCAGTTTAGCAATCAGCCCCAGCATTTT. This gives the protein CASSDQFSNQPQHF.

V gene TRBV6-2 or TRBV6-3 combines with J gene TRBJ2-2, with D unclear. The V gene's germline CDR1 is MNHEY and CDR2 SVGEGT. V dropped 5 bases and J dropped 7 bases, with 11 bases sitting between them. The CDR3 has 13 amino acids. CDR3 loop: CASSQREDGELFF. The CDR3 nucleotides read TGTGCCAGCAGTCAACGTGAGGACGGGGAGCTGTTTTTT.

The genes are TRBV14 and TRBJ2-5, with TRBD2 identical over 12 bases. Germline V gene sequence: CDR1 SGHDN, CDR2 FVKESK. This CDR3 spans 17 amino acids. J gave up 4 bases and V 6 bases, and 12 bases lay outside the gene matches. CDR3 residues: CASSHALLAGGRETQYF. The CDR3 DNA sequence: TGTGCCAGCAGTCATGCCCTTCTAGCGGGGGGGCGAGAGACCCAGTACTTC.

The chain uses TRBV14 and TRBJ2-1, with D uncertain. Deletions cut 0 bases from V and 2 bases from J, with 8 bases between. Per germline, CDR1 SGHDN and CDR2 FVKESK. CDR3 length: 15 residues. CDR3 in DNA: TGTGCCAGCAGCCAAGATTTCACAGCCTACAATGAGCAGTTCTTC. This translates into CASSQDFTAYNEQFF.

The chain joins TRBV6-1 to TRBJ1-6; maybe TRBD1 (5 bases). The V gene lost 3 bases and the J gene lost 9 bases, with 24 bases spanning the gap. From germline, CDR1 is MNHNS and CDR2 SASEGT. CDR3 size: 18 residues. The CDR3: CASSDHFTGTGLPSPLHF. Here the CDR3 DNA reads TGTGCCAGCAGTGATCATTTCACAGGTACCGGTTTACCTTCACCCCTCCACTTT.

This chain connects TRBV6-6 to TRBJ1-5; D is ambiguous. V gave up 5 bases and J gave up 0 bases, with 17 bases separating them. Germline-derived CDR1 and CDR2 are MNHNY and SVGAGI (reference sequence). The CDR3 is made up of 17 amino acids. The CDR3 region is CASSPFSGWGSNQPQHF. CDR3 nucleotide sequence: TGTGCCAGCAGTCCCTTTTCGGGATGGGGTAGCAATCAGCCCCAGCATTTT.

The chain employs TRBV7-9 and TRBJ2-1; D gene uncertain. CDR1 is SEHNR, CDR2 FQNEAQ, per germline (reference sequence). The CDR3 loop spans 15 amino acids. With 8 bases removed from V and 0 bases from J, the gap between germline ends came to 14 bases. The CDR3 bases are TGTGCCAGCCACCGACTCGGAAGCTCCTACAATGAGCAGTTCTTC. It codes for CASHRLGSSYNEQFF.

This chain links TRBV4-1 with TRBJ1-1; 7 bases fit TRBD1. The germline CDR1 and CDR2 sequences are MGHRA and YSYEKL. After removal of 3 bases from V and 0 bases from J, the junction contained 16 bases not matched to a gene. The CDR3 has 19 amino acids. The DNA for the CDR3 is TGCGCCAGCAGCCAGACAGGACCGGGACAGTACCACATGAACACTGAAGCTTTCTTT. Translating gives CASSQTGPGQYHMNTEAFF.

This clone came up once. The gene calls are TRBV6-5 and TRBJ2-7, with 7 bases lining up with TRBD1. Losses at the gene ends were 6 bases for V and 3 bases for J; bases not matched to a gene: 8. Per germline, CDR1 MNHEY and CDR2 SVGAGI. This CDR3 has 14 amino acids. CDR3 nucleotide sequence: TGTGCCAGCAGCCCAAGAGGACAGGTCTACGAGCAGTACTTC. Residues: CASSPRGQVYEQYF.

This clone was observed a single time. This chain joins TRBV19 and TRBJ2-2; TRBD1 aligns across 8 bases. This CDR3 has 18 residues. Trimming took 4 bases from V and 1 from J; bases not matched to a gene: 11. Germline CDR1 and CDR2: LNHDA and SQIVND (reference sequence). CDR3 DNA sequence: TGTGCCAGTAGTACTTGGGGGGCAGGGGGCCGGAACACCGGGGAGCTGTTTTTT. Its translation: CASSTWGAGGRNTGELFF.

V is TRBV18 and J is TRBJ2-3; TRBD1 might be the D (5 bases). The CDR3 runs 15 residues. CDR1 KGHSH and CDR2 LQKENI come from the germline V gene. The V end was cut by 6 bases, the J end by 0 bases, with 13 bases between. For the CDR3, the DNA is TGTGCCAGCTCCTTGACAGTATCTAGCACAGATACGCAGTATTTT. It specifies CASSLTVSSTDTQYF.